Listed here is a single T cell receptor beta chain. Its antigen is as yet unknown. The data stem from a study of cytomegalovirus exposure and HLA in healthy donors. Study observations and caveats: CMV antigen specificity was confirmed in vitro for a few CMV-associated chains. Investigators reported 150 to 200 TCR beta chains as tied to cytomegalovirus. Using the classifier, cytomegalovirus status was reportedly diagnosed with high specificity and sensitivity.

The donors belonged to the approximately 120-subject validation cohort, separate from the approximately 700-subject first cohort. The table came from immunoSEQ multiplex PCR; TCRdb's copy has only in-frame clones and leaves some out. The data hold 250,000 to 350,000 clones, with around 86% observed a single time. The CDR3 runs to 14 residues. V was pared by 8 bases and J by 1 base, with 14 bases between. Germline V CDR1 and CDR2: MDHEN, SYDVKM. The source is a woman in her late teens or twenties in good health and CMV-seronegative. This sequence joins TRBV28 and TRBJ1-1, with D hard to call. Input material: PBMCs. CDR3 region: CASGPSVGNTEAFF. The DNA for the CDR3 is TGTGCCAGCGGGCCGTCAGTGGGGAACACTGAAGCTTTCTTT. Variable domain in full (rest from reference TRBV28 and TRBJ1-1): DVKVTQSSRYLVKRTGEKVFLECVQDMDHENMFWYRQDPGLGLRLIYFSYDVKMKEKGDIPEGYSVSREKKERFSLILESASTNQTSMYLCASGPSVGNTEAFFGQGTRLTVV.